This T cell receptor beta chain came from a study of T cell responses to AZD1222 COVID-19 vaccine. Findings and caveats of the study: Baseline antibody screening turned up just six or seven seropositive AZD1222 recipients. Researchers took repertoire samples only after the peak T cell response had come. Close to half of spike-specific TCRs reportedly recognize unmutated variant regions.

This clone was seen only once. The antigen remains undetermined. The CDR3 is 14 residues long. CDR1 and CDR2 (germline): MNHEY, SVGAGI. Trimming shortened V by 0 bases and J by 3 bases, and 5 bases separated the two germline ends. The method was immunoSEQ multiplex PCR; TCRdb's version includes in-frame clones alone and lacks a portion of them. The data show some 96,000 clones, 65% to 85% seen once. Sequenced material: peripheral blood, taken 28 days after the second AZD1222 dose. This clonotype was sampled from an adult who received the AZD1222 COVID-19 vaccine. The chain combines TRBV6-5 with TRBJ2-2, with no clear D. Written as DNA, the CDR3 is TGTGCCAGCAGTTACTCGTCCTACACCGGGGAGCTGTTTTTT. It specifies CASSYSSYTGELFF.